The following is a T cell receptor beta chain sequence with its context. The target antigen is unknown. This entry comes from a study of blood T cells in healthy people across ages. Study-level points and caveats: Nothing was known about donor CMV status, and this possibly confounded expanded clonotype changes. Per million T cells, TCR beta diversity dropped about linearly as age rose.

Sample-barcoded 5' priming and a J-beta primer mix drove a second PCR of about 6 to 12 cycles. Every individual sample yielded 2.5 million or more paired-end reads (each containing CDR3). TCRdb analysed the 5' RACE reads with MiXCR anew, one entry per CDR3 protein. The sample lists 1.2 million to 1.5 million distinct CDR3 sequences, around 39% occurring once. The CDR3 has 14 residues. Germline V CDR1 and CDR2: DFQATT, SNEGSKA (reference sequence). The V gene lost 6 bases and the J gene lost 4 bases, with 17 bases spanning the gap. The source material was blood. The rearrangement links TRBV20-1 to TRBJ2-3; D is possibly TRBD1 (6 bases). This clonotype was obtained from a woman in her late teens or twenties in good health. The CDR3 bases are TGCAGTGCCCCGAGGCAGGGGTCTTCAGATACGCAGTATTTT. Translated, it gives CSAPRQGSSDTQYF.